This T cell receptor (beta chain) was captured in a study of cytomegalovirus exposure and HLA in healthy donors. This CDR3 is 15 amino acids long. Trimming cost V 1 base and J 4 bases; bases outside gene matches: 4. The germline CDR1 and CDR2 sequences are SGHVS and FQNEAQ. The PCR employed 60 Vbeta primers together with 13 Jbeta primers. TCRdb's copy holds only in-frame clones and misses some; the assay was immunoSEQ multiplex PCR. The data show 150,000 to 200,000 clones, about four fifths seen once. The rearrangement joins TRBV7-8 to TRBJ1-5; TRBD1 agrees at 7 bases. The material sequenced was PBMCs. The clonotype comes from a man aged 18 to 30 in good health and CMV-seronegative. The CDR3 DNA reads as TGTGCCAGCAGCTTAGTCCGGGACAGAAATCAGCCCCAGCATTTT. Translation gives CASSLVRDRNQPQHF.